The clone carrying this T cell receptor beta chain was detected only once. These data originate in a study of identical twins. Every sampled donor was Caucasian and healthy. The V gene's germline CDR1 is DFQATT and CDR2 SNEGSKA (reference sequence). Trimming stripped 6 bases from V and 3 bases from J, with 15 bases between. The CDR3 consists of 13 residues. A universal primer site arose from template switching, and cDNA bore unique molecular identifiers. TCRdb analysed the 5' RACE reads with MiXCR anew, one entry per CDR3 protein. The sample yields about 1.7 million distinct CDR3 sequences, around 29% seen once.

V gene TRBV20-1 combines with J gene TRBJ2-7, with a possible D match to TRBD2 (6 bases). This sequence was found in a newborn girl in good health. Sequencing was done on a sample of cord blood. The CDR3 region is CSAIAVYSYEQYF. As DNA, the CDR3 is TGCAGTGCCATAGCGGTTTACAGCTACGAGCAGTACTTC.